This is a list of T cell receptor beta chains from one sample in a study of blood T cell repertoires in COVID-19. The table came from immunoSEQ multiplex PCR; TCRdb's copy has only in-frame clones and leaves some out. The sample includes some 130,000 clones, roughly 88% seen only once; the top ten take 4.3%. Sequenced material: PBMCs or T cells enriched from blood (not recorded which). Receptors were obtained from a man in his forties or fifties who had recovered from COVID-19. CDR3s include the opening cysteine and the closing phenylalanine or tryptophan. Each record gives: J gene, V gene, CDR3 protein.

TRBJ2-2 | TRBV27 | CASRTFGTGASNTGELFF
TRBJ2-2 | TRBV30 | CAWRVPNTGELFF
TRBJ2-1 | TRBV10-3 | CAISLTSALGDEQFF
TRBJ1-1 | TRBV6-5 | CASQGRAEAFF
TRBJ2-5 | TRBV14 | CASSRGTSGGGETQYF
TRBJ2-5 | TRBV7-8 | CASSSRLAGGQETQYF
TRBJ1-4 | TRBV7-8 | CASSPKGTVFATNEKLFF
TRBJ1-1 | TRBV6-6 | CASSHLRQDTEAFF
TRBJ1-1 | TRBV2 | CASSEDRGYTEAFF
TRBJ2-5 | TRBV18 | CASSPLQDRGETQYF
TRBJ2-1 | TRBV6-1 | CASSEASGGANEQFF
TRBJ1-2 | TRBV12-3/TRBV12-4 | CASSMDRASGYTF
TRBJ2-3 | TRBV7-8 | CASSDTSGVPSSTDTQYF
TRBJ1-5 | TRBV30 | CAWRRGRVHQPQHF
TRBJ1-2 | TRBV27 | CASSRAGTGVGYTF